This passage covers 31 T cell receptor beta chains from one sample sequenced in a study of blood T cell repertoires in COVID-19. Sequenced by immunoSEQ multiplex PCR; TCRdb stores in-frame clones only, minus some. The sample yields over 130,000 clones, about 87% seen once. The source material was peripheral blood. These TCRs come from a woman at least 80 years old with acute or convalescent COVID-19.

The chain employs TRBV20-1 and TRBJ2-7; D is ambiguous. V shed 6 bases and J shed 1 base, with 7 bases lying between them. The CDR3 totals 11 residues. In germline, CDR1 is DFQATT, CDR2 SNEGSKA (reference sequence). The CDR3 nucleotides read TGCAGTGCCTCCCCGTCCTACGAGCAGTACTTC. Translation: CSASPSYEQYF.

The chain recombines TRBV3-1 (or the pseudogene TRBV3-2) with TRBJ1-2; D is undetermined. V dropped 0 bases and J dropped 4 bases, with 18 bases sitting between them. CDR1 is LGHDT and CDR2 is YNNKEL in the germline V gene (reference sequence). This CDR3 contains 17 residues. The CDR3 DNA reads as TGTGCCAGCAGCCAAGAGAGAAATGCGGAGAGATTCTATGGCTACACCTTC. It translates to CASSQERNAERFYGYTF.

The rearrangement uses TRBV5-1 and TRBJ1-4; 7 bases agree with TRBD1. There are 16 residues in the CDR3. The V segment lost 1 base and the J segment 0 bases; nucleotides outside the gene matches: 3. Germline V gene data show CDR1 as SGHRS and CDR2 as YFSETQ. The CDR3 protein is CASSLWTGSTNEKLFF. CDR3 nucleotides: TGCGCCAGCAGCTTGTGGACAGGCTCAACTAATGAAAAACTGTTTTTT.

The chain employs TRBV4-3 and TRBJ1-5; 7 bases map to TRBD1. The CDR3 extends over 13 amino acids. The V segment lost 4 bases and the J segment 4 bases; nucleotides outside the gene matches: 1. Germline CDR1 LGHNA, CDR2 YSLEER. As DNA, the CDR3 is TGCGCCAGCAGCCGGGACAGAAATCAGCCCCAGCATTTT. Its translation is CASSRDRNQPQHF.

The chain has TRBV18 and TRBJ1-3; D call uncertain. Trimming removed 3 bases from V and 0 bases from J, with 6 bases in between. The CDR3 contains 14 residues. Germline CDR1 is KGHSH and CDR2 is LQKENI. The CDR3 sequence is CASSPVASGNTIYF. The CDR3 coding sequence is TGTGCCAGCTCACCTGTGGCCTCTGGAAACACCATATATTTT.

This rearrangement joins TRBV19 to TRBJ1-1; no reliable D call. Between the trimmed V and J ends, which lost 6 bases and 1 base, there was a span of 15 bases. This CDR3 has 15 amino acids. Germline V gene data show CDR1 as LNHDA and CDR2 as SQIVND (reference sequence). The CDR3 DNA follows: TGTGCCAGTAGCTCCCTCGGCCAGGCGAACACTGAAGCTTTCTTT. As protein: CASSSLGQANTEAFF.

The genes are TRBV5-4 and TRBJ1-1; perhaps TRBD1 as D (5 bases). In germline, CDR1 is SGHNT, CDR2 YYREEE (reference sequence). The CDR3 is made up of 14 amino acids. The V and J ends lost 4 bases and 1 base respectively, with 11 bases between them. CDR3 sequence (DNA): TGTGCCAGCAGCCCGGACATTGGGAACACTGAAGCTTTCTTT. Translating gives CASSPDIGNTEAFF.

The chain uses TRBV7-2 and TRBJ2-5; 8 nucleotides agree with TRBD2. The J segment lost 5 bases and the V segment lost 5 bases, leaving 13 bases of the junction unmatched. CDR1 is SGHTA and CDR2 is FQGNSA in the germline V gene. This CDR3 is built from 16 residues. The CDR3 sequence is CASSVNSGVIGETQYF. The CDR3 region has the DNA TGTGCCAGCAGCGTAAATAGCGGGGTGATCGGGGAGACCCAGTACTTC.

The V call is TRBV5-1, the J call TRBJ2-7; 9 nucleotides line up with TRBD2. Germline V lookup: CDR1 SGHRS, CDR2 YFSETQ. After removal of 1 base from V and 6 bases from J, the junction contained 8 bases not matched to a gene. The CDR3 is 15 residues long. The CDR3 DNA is TGCGCCAGCAGCTTGATCGCTAGCGGGGAGAGCGAGCAGTACTTC. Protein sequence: CASSLIASGESEQYF. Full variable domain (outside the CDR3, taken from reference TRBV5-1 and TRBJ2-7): KAGVTQTPRYLIKTRGQQVTLSCSPISGHRSVSWYQQTPGQGLQFLFEYFSETQRNKGNFPGRFSGRQFSNSRSEMNVSTLELGDSALYLCASSLIASGESEQYFGPGTRLTVT.

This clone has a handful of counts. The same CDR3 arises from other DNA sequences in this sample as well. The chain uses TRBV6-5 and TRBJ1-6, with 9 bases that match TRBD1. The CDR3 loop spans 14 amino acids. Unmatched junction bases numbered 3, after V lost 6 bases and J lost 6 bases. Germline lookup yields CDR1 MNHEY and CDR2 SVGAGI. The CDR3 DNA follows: TGTGCCAGCAGAACAGGGGGCCTTAATTCACCCCTCCACTTT. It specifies CASRTGGLNSPLHF.

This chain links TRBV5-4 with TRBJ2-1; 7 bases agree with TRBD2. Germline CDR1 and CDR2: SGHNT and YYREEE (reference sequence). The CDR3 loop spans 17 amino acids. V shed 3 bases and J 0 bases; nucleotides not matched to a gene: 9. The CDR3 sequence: CASSSFLADLSYNEQFF. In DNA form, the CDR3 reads TGTGCCAGCAGCTCCTTCCTAGCGGACCTCTCCTACAATGAGCAGTTCTTC.

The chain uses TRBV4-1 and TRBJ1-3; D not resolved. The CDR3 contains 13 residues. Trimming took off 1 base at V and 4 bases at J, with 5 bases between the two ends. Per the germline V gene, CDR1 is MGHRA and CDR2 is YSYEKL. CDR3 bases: TGCGCCAGCAGCCAAGTTGAGGGAAACACCATATATTTT. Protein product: CASSQVEGNTIYF.

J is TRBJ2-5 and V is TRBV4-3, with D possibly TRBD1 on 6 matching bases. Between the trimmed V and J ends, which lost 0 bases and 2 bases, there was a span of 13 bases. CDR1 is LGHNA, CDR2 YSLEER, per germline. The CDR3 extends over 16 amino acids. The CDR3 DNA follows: TGCGCCAGCAGCCAAGAAAGGGACACCTCTCAAGAGACCCAGTACTTC. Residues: CASSQERDTSQETQYF.

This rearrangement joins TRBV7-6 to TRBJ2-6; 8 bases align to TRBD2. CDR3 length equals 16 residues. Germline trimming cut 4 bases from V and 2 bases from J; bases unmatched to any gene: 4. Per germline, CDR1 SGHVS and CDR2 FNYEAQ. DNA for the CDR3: TGTGCCAGCAGCTGGGGTAGCGGGGCTGGGGCCAACGTCCTGACTTTC. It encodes CASSWGSGAGANVLTF.

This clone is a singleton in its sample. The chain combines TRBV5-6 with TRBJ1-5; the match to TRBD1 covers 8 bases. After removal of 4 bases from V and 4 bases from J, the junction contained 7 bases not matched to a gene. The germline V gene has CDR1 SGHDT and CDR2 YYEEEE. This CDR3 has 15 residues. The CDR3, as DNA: TGTGCCAGCAGCCCCAGCACAGGGGGAAATCAGCCCCAGCATTTT. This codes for CASSPSTGGNQPQHF.

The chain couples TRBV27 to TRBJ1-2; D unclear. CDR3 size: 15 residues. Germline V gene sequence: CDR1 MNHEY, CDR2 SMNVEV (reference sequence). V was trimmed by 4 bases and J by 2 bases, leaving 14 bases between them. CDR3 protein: CASSSREDWNYGYTF. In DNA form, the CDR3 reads TGTGCCAGCAGTTCGCGCGAGGATTGGAACTATGGCTACACCTTC.

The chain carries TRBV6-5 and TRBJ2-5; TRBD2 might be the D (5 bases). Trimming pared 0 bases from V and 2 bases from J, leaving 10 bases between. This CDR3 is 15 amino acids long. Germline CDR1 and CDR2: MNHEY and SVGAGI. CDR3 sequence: CASSYSGGRQETQYF. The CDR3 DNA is TGTGCCAGCAGTTACTCCGGCGGGCGACAAGAGACCCAGTACTTC.

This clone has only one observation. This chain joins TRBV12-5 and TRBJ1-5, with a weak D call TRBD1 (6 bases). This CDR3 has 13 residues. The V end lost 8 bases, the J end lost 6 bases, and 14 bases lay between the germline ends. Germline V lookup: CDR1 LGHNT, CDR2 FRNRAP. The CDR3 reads CASSGGVSQPQHF. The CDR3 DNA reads TGTGCTAGTTCGGGGGGCGTGAGTCAGCCCCAGCATTTT.

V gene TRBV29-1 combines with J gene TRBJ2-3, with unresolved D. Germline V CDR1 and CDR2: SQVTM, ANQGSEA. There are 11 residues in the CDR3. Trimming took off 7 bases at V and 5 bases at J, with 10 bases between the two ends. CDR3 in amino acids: CSADRVDTQYF. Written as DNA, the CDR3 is TGCAGCGCCGACCGGGTAGATACGCAGTATTTT.

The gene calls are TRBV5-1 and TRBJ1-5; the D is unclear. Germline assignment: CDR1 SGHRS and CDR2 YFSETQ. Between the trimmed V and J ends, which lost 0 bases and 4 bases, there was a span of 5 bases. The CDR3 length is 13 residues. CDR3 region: CASSLAPNQPQHF. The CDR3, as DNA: TGCGCCAGCAGCTTGGCCCCTAATCAGCCCCAGCATTTT.

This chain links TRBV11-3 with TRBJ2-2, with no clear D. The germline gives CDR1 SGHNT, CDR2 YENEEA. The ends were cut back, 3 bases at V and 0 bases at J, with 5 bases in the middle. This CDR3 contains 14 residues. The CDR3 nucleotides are TGTGCCAGCAGCTTGGCCTCGAACACCGGGGAGCTGTTTTTT. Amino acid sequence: CASSLASNTGELFF.

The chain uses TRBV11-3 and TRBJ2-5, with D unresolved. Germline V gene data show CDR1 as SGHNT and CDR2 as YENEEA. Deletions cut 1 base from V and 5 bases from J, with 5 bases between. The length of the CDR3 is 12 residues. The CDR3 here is CASSLGPETQYF. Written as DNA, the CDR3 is TGTGCCAGCAGCTTAGGGCCGGAGACCCAGTACTTC.

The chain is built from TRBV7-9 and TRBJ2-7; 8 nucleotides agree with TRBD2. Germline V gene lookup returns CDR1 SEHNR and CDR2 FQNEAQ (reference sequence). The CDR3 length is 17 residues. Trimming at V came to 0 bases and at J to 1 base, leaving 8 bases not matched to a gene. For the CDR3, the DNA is TGTGCCAGCAGCTTAGCCCTTAGCGGGGCTAAGTCCTACGAGCAGTACTTC. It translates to CASSLALSGAKSYEQYF.

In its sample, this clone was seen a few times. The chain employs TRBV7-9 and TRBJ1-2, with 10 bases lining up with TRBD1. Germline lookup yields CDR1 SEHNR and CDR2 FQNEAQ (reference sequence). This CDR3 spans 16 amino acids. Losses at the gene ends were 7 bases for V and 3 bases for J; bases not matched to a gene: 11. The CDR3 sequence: CASTRGGTGAYYGYTF. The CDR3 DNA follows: TGTGCCAGCACCCGAGGGGGGACAGGGGCTTACTATGGCTACACCTTC.

For the CDR3, the DNA is TGTGCCAGCAGCGCGCAGGTTCTAAACTTTGGGGCCAACGTCCTGACTTTC. Translating gives CASSAQVLNFGANVLTF. This chain connects TRBV9 to TRBJ2-6; D unclear. The CDR3 extends over 17 amino acids. V lost 3 bases, J lost 3 bases, and 16 bases lay in between. Germline V CDR1 and CDR2: SGDLS, YYNGEE.

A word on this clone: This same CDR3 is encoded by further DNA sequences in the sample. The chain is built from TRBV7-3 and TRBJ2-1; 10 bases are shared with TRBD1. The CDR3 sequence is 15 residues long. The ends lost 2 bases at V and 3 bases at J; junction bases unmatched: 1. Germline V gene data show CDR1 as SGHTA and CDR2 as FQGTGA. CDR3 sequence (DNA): TGTGCCAGCAGCTTAGGACAGGGGGGCTACAATGAGCAGTTCTTC. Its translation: CASSLGQGGYNEQFF.

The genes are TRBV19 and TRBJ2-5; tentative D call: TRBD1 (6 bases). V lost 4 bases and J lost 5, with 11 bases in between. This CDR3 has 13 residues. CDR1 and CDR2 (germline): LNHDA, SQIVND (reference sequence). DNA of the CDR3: TGTGCCAGTAGTAGGGGGCAGGATGAGACCCAGTACTTC. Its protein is CASSRGQDETQYF.

This chain's CDR3 is CASSYDGAQPQHF. In DNA form, the CDR3 reads TGTGCCAGCAGTTACGATGGGGCCCAGCCCCAGCATTTT. The rearrangement uses TRBV6-2 or TRBV6-3 and TRBJ1-5; possible D gene TRBD1, 5 bases. Germline CDR1 is MNHEY and CDR2 is SVGEGT. The CDR3 extends over 13 amino acids. Trimming left V 2 bases short and J 7 bases short, with 9 bases between.

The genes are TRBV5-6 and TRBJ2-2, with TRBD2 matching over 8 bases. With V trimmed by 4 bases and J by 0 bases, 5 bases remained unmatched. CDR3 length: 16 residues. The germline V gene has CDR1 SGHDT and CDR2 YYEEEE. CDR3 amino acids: CASSGATSANTGELFF. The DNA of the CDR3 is TGTGCCAGCAGCGGGGCGACTAGCGCGAACACCGGGGAGCTGTTTTTT.

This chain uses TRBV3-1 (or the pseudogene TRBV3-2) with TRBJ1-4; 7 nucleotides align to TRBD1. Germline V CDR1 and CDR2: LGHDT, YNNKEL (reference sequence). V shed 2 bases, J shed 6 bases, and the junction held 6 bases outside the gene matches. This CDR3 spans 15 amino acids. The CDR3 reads CASSQTTGVDEKLFF. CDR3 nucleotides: TGTGCCAGCAGCCAAACCACAGGGGTCGATGAAAAACTGTTTTTT.

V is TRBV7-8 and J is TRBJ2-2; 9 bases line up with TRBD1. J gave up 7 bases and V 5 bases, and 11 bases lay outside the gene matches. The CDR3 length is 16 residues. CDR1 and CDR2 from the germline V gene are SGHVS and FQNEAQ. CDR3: CASSLRDREWVGELFF. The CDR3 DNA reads TGTGCCAGCAGCCTCCGGGACAGGGAGTGGGTCGGGGAGCTGTTTTTT.